What follows are 19 T cell receptor beta chains derived from one specimen sequenced in a study of long-term antiretroviral therapy in people with HIV. At survey level, the immunoSEQ assay was run in its v3.0 version. Sequencing used immunoSEQ multiplex PCR; TCRdb keeps in-frame clones, though not all of them. The sample consists of 34,000 or so clones, roughly 85% of them appearing once. The sequencing here drew on unsorted PBMCs, taken approximately 3.3 years after starting antiretroviral therapy. These receptors originate from a man in his late teens or twenties with HIV.

The CDR3 is CASRTPGPTDTQYF. Written as DNA, the CDR3 is TGTGCCAGTAGAACCCCGGGACCCACAGATACGCAGTATTTT. The chain is built from TRBV19 and TRBJ2-3; D might be TRBD1 or TRBD2, each matching 5 bases. The CDR3 length is 14 residues. The V end lost 6 bases, the J end lost 2 bases, and 12 bases lay between the germline ends. CDR1 is LNHDA, CDR2 SQIVND, per germline (reference sequence). Combining the CDR3 with reference TRBV19 and TRBJ2-3 gives the whole variable domain DGGITQSPKYLFRKEGQNVTLSCEQNLNHDAMYWYRQDPGQGLRLIYYSQIVNDFQKGDIAEGYSVSREKKESFPLTVTSAQKNPTAFYLCASRTPGPTDTQYFGPGTRLTVL.

A few counts support this clone. V and J are TRBV11-2 and TRBJ1-2, with 8 bases matching TRBD1. This CDR3 region has 14 residues. The V gene end was trimmed by 4 bases and the J gene end by 7 bases; junction bases not matched to a gene: 8. CDR1 and CDR2 (germline): SGHAT, FQNNGV. The CDR3: CASSSTGEGRGYTF. The CDR3 bases are TGTGCCAGCAGCTCGACAGGGGAGGGACGTGGCTACACCTTC.

This chain joins TRBV11-2 and TRBJ2-5; possible D gene TRBD2, 6 bases. Germline CDR1 is SGHAT and CDR2 is FQNNGV. Trimming cost V 5 bases and J 0 bases, with 13 bases left between them. The length of the CDR3 is 15 residues. The CDR3 reads CASSIGTGNQETQYF. The DNA for the CDR3 is TGTGCCAGCAGCATCGGGACTGGAAACCAAGAGACCCAGTACTTC. The full variable domain, rest sourced from reference TRBV11-2 and TRBJ2-5, is EAGVAQSPRYKIIEKRQSVAFWCNPISGHATLYWYQQILGQGPKLLIQFQNNGVVDDSQLPKDRFSAERLKGVDSTLKIQPAKLEDSAVYLCASSIGTGNQETQYFGPGTRLLVL.

This clone appeared once. The genes are TRBV14 and TRBJ2-4; no clear D gene. Germline V lookup: CDR1 SGHDN, CDR2 FVKESK. The V end lost 3 bases, the J end lost 9 bases, and 9 bases lay between the germline ends. CDR3 size: 12 residues. As DNA, the CDR3 is TGTGCCAGCAGCCATATGCGTGGCATTCAGTACTTC. This translates into CASSHMRGIQYF.

V is TRBV15 and J is TRBJ2-1; TRBD2 matches at 11 bases. V was clipped by 0 bases and J by 8 bases; unmatched bases: 9. The CDR3 runs to 17 residues. Germline CDR1 and CDR2: LNHNV and YYDKDF (reference sequence). In DNA, the CDR3 is TGTGCCACCAGCAGAGATAGGCTAGCGGGAGGCATGGATGAGCAGTTCTTC. It translates to CATSRDRLAGGMDEQFF.

This clone was recorded only once. The chain is built from TRBV10-2 and TRBJ2-3, with 7 bases that match TRBD2. CDR1 is WSHSY, CDR2 SAAADI, per germline. V trimming: 2 bases; J trimming: 0 bases; junction bases outside the gene matches: 5. There are 16 residues in the CDR3. The CDR3 protein is CASSELWRGSTDTQYF. The CDR3 bases are TGCGCCAGCAGTGAGCTCTGGCGGGGGAGCACAGATACGCAGTATTTT.

Points on this clone: The sample contains more than one DNA sequence encoding this CDR3. The chain carries TRBV27 and TRBJ1-5; D is possibly TRBD1 (5 bases). CDR1 and CDR2 (germline): MNHEY, SMNVEV (reference sequence). This CDR3 is built from 12 residues. Trimming left V 3 bases short and J 7 bases short, with 7 bases between. In DNA, the CDR3 is TGTGCCAGCAGTTTCCAGGGCCAGCCCCAGCATTTT. Protein: CASSFQGQPQHF.

The chain couples TRBV18 to TRBJ1-2, with 8 bases fitting TRBD1. Germline assignment: CDR1 KGHSH and CDR2 LQKENI. V shed 0 bases, J shed 9 bases, and the junction held 9 bases outside the gene matches. CDR3 length: 15 residues. CDR3 residues: CASSPPGQETLRYTF. The CDR3 DNA sequence: TGTGCCAGCTCACCACCGGGACAGGAGACGCTGCGCTACACCTTC.

There are a few counts of this clone. The chain couples TRBV15 to TRBJ2-2; 11 bases line up with TRBD2. Germline CDR1 is LNHNV and CDR2 is YYDKDF (reference sequence). This CDR3 is 15 amino acids long. After removal of 6 bases from V and 5 bases from J, the junction contained 5 bases not matched to a gene. The CDR3 loop is CATSTGLAATGELFF. The CDR3 DNA reads as TGTGCCACCAGTACGGGACTAGCGGCAACCGGGGAGCTGTTTTTT. Based on the CDR3 plus reference TRBV15 and TRBJ2-2, the full variable domain is DAMVIQNPRYQVTQFGKPVTLSCSQTLNHNVMYWYQQKSSQAPKLLFHYYDKDFNNEADTPDNFQSRRPNTSFCFLDIRSPGLGDTAMYLCATSTGLAATGELFFGEGSRLTVL.

The chain has TRBV19 and TRBJ1-2; D ambiguous. The CDR3 is 8 amino acids. V was trimmed by 9 bases and J by 10 bases, leaving 6 bases between them. Germline V gene sequence: CDR1 LNHDA, CDR2 SQIVND (reference sequence). The CDR3 region is CARSFYTF. The CDR3 bases are TGTGCCAGGAGCTTCTACACCTTC.

The chain links TRBV10-3 to TRBJ1-5; TRBD1 agrees at 8 bases. CDR3 length: 20 residues. The V gene end was trimmed by 8 bases and the J gene end by 0 bases; junction bases not matched to a gene: 21. CDR1 ENHRY and CDR2 SYGVKD come from the germline V gene. The CDR3 loop is CAIRPKVGPGGDRSNQPQHF. The CDR3, as DNA: TGTGCCATCCGCCCCAAAGTCGGGCCAGGGGGCGACCGTAGCAATCAGCCCCAGCATTTT.

The chain is built from TRBV4-3 and TRBJ1-4; 10 nucleotides agree with TRBD1. J gave up 10 bases and V 0 bases, and 5 bases lay outside the gene matches. This CDR3 contains 15 residues. CDR1 and CDR2 (germline): LGHNA, YSLEER. This CDR3 reads CASSQDRDRGGKLFF. The CDR3, as DNA: TGCGCCAGCAGCCAAGATCGGGACAGGGGTGGAAAACTGTTTTTT.

The chain links TRBV2 to TRBJ2-1, with 7 bases lining up with TRBD2. V was clipped by 3 bases and J by 10 bases; unmatched bases: 6. Germline loops: CDR1 SNHLY, CDR2 FYNNEI. The CDR3 loop spans 13 amino acids. The CDR3 DNA sequence: TGTGCCAGCAGTGACTACCCCGGGGGGGAGCAGTTCTTC. This encodes CASSDYPGGEQFF.

The chain has TRBV28 and TRBJ1-2; D remains unclear. The CDR3 length is 15 residues. Trimming took 0 bases from V and 8 from J, leaving 16 bases between them. The germline V gene has CDR1 MDHEN and CDR2 SYDVKM. The CDR3 spells CASSLWSNSPGGYTF. The CDR3 DNA is TGTGCCAGCAGTTTATGGTCGAACTCCCCAGGAGGCTACACCTTC.

This sequence joins TRBV5-6 and TRBJ1-2, with TRBD1 as a possible D gene (6 bases). The V gene lost 0 bases and the J gene lost 6 bases, with 18 bases spanning the gap. Germline-derived CDR1 and CDR2 are SGHDT and YYEEEE. The CDR3 spans 16 residues. The CDR3 region is CASSLAEQGGRDGYTF. CDR3 in DNA: TGTGCCAGCAGCTTGGCAGAACAGGGAGGAAGGGATGGCTACACCTTC.

This sequence joins TRBV29-1 and TRBJ2-1; D is ambiguous. Germline CDR1 SQVTM, CDR2 ANQGSEA. The CDR3 covers 11 residues. Trimming stripped 3 bases from V and 13 bases from J, with 13 bases between. The CDR3 sequence is CSVDYRLLQFF. The CDR3 nucleotides are TGCAGCGTTGATTATCGACTCCTCCAGTTCTTC.

The chain combines TRBV6-4 with TRBJ1-1; possibly TRBD1 for D (6 bases). The CDR3 is 17 residues long. Germline V gives CDR1 MRHNA, CDR2 SNTAGT. Trimming took off 3 bases at V and 1 base at J, with 18 bases between the two ends. The CDR3 is CASSEFPPGRGNTEAFF. The CDR3 DNA sequence: TGTGCCAGCAGTGAATTTCCACCGGGCAGGGGGAACACTGAAGCTTTCTTT.

The chain recombines TRBV6-4 with TRBJ2-1; D is unresolved. Trimming left V 2 bases short and J 3 bases short, with 11 bases between. The CDR3 length is 15 residues. Germline CDR1 and CDR2: MRHNA and SNTAGT. The chain's CDR3 is CASSDDVGGYNEQFF. CDR3 DNA: TGTGCCAGCAGTGACGATGTGGGTGGCTACAATGAGCAGTTCTTC.

The J gene is TRBJ2-7, the V gene TRBV6-4; the D gene is possibly TRBD1 (5 bases). Germline values: CDR1 MRHNA, CDR2 SNTAGT. V was pared by 3 bases and J by 5 bases, with 14 bases between. The CDR3 runs 14 residues. The CDR3 sequence: CASSEDVGPHEQYF. DNA of the CDR3: TGTGCCAGCAGTGAAGACGTGGGGCCTCACGAGCAGTACTTC.